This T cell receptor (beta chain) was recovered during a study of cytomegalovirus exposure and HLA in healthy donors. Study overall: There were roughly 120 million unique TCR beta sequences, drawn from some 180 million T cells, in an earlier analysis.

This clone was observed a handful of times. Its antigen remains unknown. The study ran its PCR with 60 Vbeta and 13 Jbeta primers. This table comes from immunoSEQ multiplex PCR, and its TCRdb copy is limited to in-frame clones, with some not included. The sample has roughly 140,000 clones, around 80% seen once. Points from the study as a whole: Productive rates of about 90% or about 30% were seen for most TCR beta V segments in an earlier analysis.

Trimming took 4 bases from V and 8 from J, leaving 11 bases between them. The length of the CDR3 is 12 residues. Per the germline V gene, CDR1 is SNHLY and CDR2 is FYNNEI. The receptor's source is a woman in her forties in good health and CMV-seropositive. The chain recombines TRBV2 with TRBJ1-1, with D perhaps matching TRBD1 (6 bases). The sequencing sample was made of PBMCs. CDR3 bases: TGTGCCAGCAGTGGACAGGACTCAGAAGCTTTCTTT. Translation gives CASSGQDSEAFF.